A selection of T cell receptor beta chains follows, all from one sample in a study of shared clonotypes between healthy human individuals. The assay was immunoSEQ multiplex PCR, and TCRdb's table has in-frame clones only and misses some. This table has over 2 million clones, about 95% appearing once. What was sequenced was naive CD8+ T cells sorted from blood. The receptors were sampled from a man aged 18 to 29 in good health. Both conserved end residues are part of each CDR3. D genes are given only for firm matches. Clone size is not always given. Where it is, it says once, few, many or a class for expanded clones.

abundance	d_gene	v_gene	j_gene	CDR3aa	CDR3nt
once	NA	TRBV7-9	TRBJ2-2	CASSTTGGELFF	TGTGCCAGCAGCACCACAGGGGGGGAGCTGTTTTTT
NA	NA	TRBV20-1	TRBJ2-2	CSAWAGELFF	TGCAGTGCTTGGGCCGGGGAGCTGTTTTTT
NA	NA	TRBV7-9	TRBJ1-1	CASSFRGETEAFF	TGTGCCAGCAGCTTTAGGGGAGAGACTGAAGCTTTCTTT
NA	NA	TRBV2	TRBJ2-3	CASSEEASGTDTQYF	TGTGCCAGCAGTGAGGAAGCTTCGGGCACAGATACGCAGTATTTT
NA	TRBD1	TRBV4-1	TRBJ2-1	CASSQGTGVNEQFF	TGCGCCAGCAGCCAAGGGACAGGGGTCAATGAGCAGTTCTTC
NA	NA	TRBV28	TRBJ2-7	CASITGIAGAYEQYF	TGTGCCAGCATTACAGGGATCGCGGGGGCCTACGAGCAGTACTTC
NA	TRBD1	TRBV7-6	TRBJ2-7	CASSPYGTAYEQYF	TGTGCCAGCAGCCCTTATGGGACAGCCTACGAGCAGTACTTC
NA	NA	TRBV10-3	TRBJ2-3	CAISESTDRTDTQYF	TGTGCCATCAGTGAGTCCACAGACCGCACAGATACGCAGTATTTT
once	NA	TRBV19	TRBJ2-7	CASSYGDPTYYEQYF	TGTGCCAGTAGTTACGGCGACCCGACTTACTACGAGCAGTACTTC
NA	NA	TRBV5-1	TRBJ2-7	CASSLDSGHLYEQYF	TGCGCCAGCTCCTTGGATTCCGGACACCTCTACGAGCAGTACTTC
NA	NA	TRBV6-6	TRBJ1-5	CASIELRDSPHQPQHF	TGTGCCAGCATAGAACTACGGGACTCGCCGCATCAGCCCCAGCATTTT
NA	NA	TRBV7-6	TRBJ2-5	CASSFQDRTQETQYF	TGTGCCAGCAGCTTCCAGGATCGCACCCAAGAGACCCAGTACTTC
NA	NA	TRBV9	TRBJ2-7	CASSVGQGKSYEQYF	TGTGCCAGCAGCGTAGGGCAGGGGAAATCCTACGAGCAGTACTTC
once	TRBD1	TRBV28	TRBJ1-2	CASSLFLTGQGTGYTF	TGTGCCAGCAGTTTATTCTTAACGGGACAGGGGACTGGCTACACCTTC
few	NA	TRBV5-4	TRBJ1-6	CASSPTGDSPLHF	TGTGCCAGCAGTCCTACAGGAGATTCACCCCTCCACTTT
NA	NA	TRBV6-6	TRBJ2-7	CASSYDREAYEQYF	TGTGCCAGCAGTTACGACAGGGAGGCCTACGAGCAGTACTTC
NA	NA	TRBV14	TRBJ1-4	CASSQDGFGDYLFF	TGTGCCAGCAGCCAAGACGGATTCGGGGACTATCTGTTTTTT
NA	NA	TRBV30	TRBJ2-7	CAWSVIRTGLEQYF	TGTGCCTGGAGTGTAATTCGTACAGGGTTAGAGCAGTACTTC
NA	NA	TRBV7-9	TRBJ2-7	CASSSGTDNSYEQYF	TGTGCCAGCAGCTCGGGGACCGACAACTCCTACGAGCAGTACTTC
NA	NA	TRBV27	TRBJ2-3	CASTHRAMEPDTQYF	TGTGCCAGCACCCACAGGGCCATGGAGCCAGATACGCAGTATTTT